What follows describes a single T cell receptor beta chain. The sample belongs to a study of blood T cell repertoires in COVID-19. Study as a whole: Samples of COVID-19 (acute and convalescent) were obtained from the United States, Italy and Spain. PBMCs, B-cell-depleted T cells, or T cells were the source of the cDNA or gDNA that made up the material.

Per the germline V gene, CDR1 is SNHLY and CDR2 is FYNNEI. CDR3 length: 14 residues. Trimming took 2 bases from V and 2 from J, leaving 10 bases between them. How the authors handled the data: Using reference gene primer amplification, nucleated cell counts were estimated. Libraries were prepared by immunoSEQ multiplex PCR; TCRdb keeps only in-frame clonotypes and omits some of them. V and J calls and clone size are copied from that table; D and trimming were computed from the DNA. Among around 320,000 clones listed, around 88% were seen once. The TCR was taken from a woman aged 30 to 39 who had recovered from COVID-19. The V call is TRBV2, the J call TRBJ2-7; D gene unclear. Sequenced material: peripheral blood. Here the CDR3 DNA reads TGTGCCAGCAGTGAATTGTGGCAGACCTACGAGCAGTACTTC. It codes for CASSELWQTYEQYF.